Here is one TCR beta chain with its context. The antigen remains unidentified. Germline lookup yields CDR1 MDHEN and CDR2 SYDVKM. Trimming removed 7 bases at V and 0 bases at J, with 13 bases between. The CDR3 spans 15 residues. Some clones are missing from TCRdb's copy, which holds only in-frame ones; the method was immunoSEQ multiplex PCR. The table lists 130,000 to 150,000 clones, 75% to 95% of them singletons. This entry is derived from a study of T cell responses to AZD1222 COVID-19 vaccine. Regarding the study as a whole: The breadth and depth of Spike-specific TCRs increased once two AZD1222 doses had been given. Nearly half of the spike-specific TCRs reportedly recognize variant regions that carry no mutations. Seropositive status at baseline applied to only 5 to 7 AZD1222 recipients.

The sample in question was peripheral blood, obtained on day 0 of MenACWY control vaccination. The rearrangement links TRBV28 to TRBJ1-5; D call uncertain. The TCR comes from an adult in good health. The DNA for the CDR3 is TGTGCCAGCAAAGTTTTTCGATATAGCAATCAGCCCCAGCATTTT. Translating it yields CASKVFRYSNQPQHF.